These 13 T cell receptor beta chains share one sample of origin, sequenced in a study of CD8 T cells in ankylosing spondylitis. TCRdb passed the 5' RACE reads through MiXCR, listing each CDR3 protein once. Of around 250,000 distinct CDR3 sequences listed, 9.5% to 12% are singletons. The sequenced material came from blood, either unsorted or a sorted T cell fraction (not recorded which). Receptors originate from a male donor with ankylosing spondylitis or in good health (not recorded which).

A few counts support this clonotype. This rearrangement joins TRBV7-9 to TRBJ2-1; D is possibly TRBD1 (6 bases). The germline CDR1 and CDR2 sequences are SEHNR and FQNEAQ (reference sequence). The CDR3 runs 13 residues. V was clipped by 1 base and J by 9 bases, with 10 bases between them. The DNA for the CDR3 is TGTGCCAGCAGCTTAGGGGACATCATTGAGCAGTTCTTC. Its protein is CASSLGDIIEQFF.

J is TRBJ2-5 and V is TRBV11-2; 7 bases are shared with TRBD2. The CDR3 is 19 residues long. The germline V gene has CDR1 SGHAT and CDR2 FQNNGV. Unmatched junction bases numbered 18, after V lost 5 bases and J lost 0 bases. CDR3 protein: CASSLLADDNQTYQETQYF. The CDR3 DNA reads TGTGCCAGCAGCCTTCTAGCGGACGATAATCAAACCTACCAAGAGACCCAGTACTTC.

The genes are TRBV20-1 and TRBJ2-7; D ambiguous. Germline lookup yields CDR1 DFQATT and CDR2 SNEGSKA (reference sequence). This CDR3 region has 15 residues. V dropped 1 base and J dropped 6 bases, with 19 bases sitting between them. The CDR3 DNA follows: TGCAGTGCTAGAGTCTCCGACCCGACCCCTCGCGAGCAGTACTTC. Translated, it gives CSARVSDPTPREQYF.

This clonotype was detected ten times or more. The V gene is TRBV7-6, the J gene TRBJ2-3; 15 nucleotides align to TRBD2. Per the germline V gene, CDR1 is SGHVS and CDR2 is FNYEAQ. J was trimmed by 6 bases and V by 5 bases; bases with no gene match: 3. CDR3 size: 15 residues. In nucleotides, the CDR3 is TGTGCCAGCAGCGATGGACTAGCGGGGGGGGATACGCAGTATTTT. Protein sequence: CASSDGLAGGDTQYF.

This chain joins TRBV11-2 and TRBJ2-2; 13 nucleotides match TRBD2. The CDR3 sequence is 20 residues long. The ends lost 2 bases at V and 0 bases at J; junction bases unmatched: 9. The V gene's germline CDR1 is SGHAT and CDR2 FQNNGV. CDR3 DNA sequence: TGTGCCAGCAGCTTAATCTTCGGACTAGCGGGAGAAGCGAACACCGGGGAGCTGTTTTTT. Amino acids: CASSLIFGLAGEANTGELFF.

At least ten counts were recorded for this clonotype. V gene TRBV29-1 combines with J gene TRBJ1-2; D might be TRBD1 (5 bases). Trimming stripped 2 bases from V and 3 bases from J, with 10 bases between. This CDR3 spans 13 amino acids. In germline, CDR1 is SQVTM, CDR2 ANQGSEA. CDR3 DNA sequence: TGCAGCGTTGAAAGTGGCAGGGACTATGGCTACACCTTC. This translates into CSVESGRDYGYTF. The whole variable domain, filled in from reference TRBV29-1 and TRBJ1-2, reads SAVISQKPSRDICQRGTSLTIQCQVDSQVTMMFWYRQQPGQSLTLIATANQGSEATYESGFVIDKFPISRPNLTFSTLTVSNMSPEDSSIYLCSVESGRDYGYTFGSGTRLTVV.

Only a few counts were recorded for this clonotype. This chain uses TRBV4-2 with TRBJ2-1; D may be TRBD1 or TRBD2 (5 bases each). The CDR3 is 15 amino acids. CDR1 is LGHNA and CDR2 is YNFKEQ in the germline V gene. The V gene lost 0 bases and the J gene lost 6 bases, with 12 bases spanning the gap. The CDR3 DNA is TGTGCCAGCAGCCAAGATCCCGGGGCCGGCAATGAGCAGTTCTTC. It encodes CASSQDPGAGNEQFF.

This clonotype has a handful of counts. The V gene is TRBV28, the J gene TRBJ1-2; D not certain. V was pared by 6 bases and J by 6 bases, with 14 bases between. This CDR3 spans 13 amino acids. In germline, CDR1 is MDHEN, CDR2 SYDVKM. The CDR3 DNA follows: TGTGCCAGCAGCTACCTCTTACCAAATGGCTACACCTTC. Translating it yields CASSYLLPNGYTF.

This clonotype was counted many times. This chain uses TRBV20-1 with TRBJ2-7; weak D call: TRBD2 (6 bases). This CDR3 has 15 amino acids. Germline V gene sequence: CDR1 DFQATT, CDR2 SNEGSKA (reference sequence). V lost 0 bases and J 4 bases, leaving 16 bases between the germline ends. This CDR3 is CSARDFYGGGYEQYF. In nucleotides, the CDR3 is TGCAGTGCTAGAGATTTCTACGGGGGAGGATACGAGCAGTACTTC.

This clonotype was found many times. The CDR3 region has the DNA TGTGCCAGCAGCCAATTCTGGAGTCTTTCTTACGAGCAGTACTTC. Protein: CASSQFWSLSYEQYF. The chain couples TRBV4-2 to TRBJ2-7; unclear D gene. The V end lost 2 bases, the J end lost 4 bases, and 15 bases lay between the germline ends. This CDR3 has 15 residues. Per germline, CDR1 LGHNA and CDR2 YNFKEQ.

The sample holds many counts of this clonotype. The CDR3: CASSAVEDTQYF. The CDR3 coding sequence is TGTGCCAGCAGTGCCGTAGAAGATACGCAGTATTTT. The chain is built from TRBV4-2 and TRBJ2-3, with D uncertain. V was pared by 6 bases and J by 5 bases, with 9 bases between. The germline V gene has CDR1 LGHNA and CDR2 YNFKEQ. The CDR3 runs to 12 residues.

This clonotype was recorded many times. A junction boundary mismatches the germline segment, possibly from a read error. The chain is built from TRBV5-1 and TRBJ2-1, with D possibly TRBD1 on 6 matching bases. The germline V gene encodes CDR1 SGHRS and CDR2 YFSETQ. This CDR3 contains 14 residues. The CDR3 reads CASSLEGGYNEQFF. CDR3 sequence (DNA): TGTGCCAGCAGCCTGGAAGGGGGATACAATGAGCAGTTCTTC.

This clonotype has a count of ten or more. This chain connects TRBV20-1 to TRBJ2-2, with D maybe TRBD2 (6 bases). Trimming took off 4 bases at V and 5 bases at J, with 11 bases between the two ends. Germline V CDR1 and CDR2: DFQATT, SNEGSKA (reference sequence). The CDR3 covers 13 residues. The CDR3, as DNA: TGCAGTGCTACTCTCGGGGGTACCGGGGAGCTGTTTTTT. Residues: CSATLGGTGELFF.